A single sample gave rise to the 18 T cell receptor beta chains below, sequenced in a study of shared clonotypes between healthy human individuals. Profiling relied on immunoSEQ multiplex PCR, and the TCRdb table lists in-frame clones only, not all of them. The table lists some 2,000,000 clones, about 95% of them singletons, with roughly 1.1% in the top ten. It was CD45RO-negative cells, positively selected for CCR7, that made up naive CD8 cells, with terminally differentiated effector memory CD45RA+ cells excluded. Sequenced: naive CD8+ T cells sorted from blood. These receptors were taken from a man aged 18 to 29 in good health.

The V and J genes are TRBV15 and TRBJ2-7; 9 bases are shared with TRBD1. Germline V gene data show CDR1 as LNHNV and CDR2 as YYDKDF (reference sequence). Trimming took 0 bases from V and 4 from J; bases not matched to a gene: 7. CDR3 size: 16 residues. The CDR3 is CATSRDGGQGKYEQYF. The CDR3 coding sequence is TGTGCCACCAGCAGAGATGGGGGACAGGGTAAATACGAGCAGTACTTC.

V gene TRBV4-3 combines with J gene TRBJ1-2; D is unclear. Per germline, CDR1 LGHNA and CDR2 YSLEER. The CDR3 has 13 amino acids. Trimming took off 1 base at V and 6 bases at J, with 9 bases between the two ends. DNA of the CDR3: TGCGCCAGCAGCCAAGCCGGGGAGGATGGCTACACCTTC. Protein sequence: CASSQAGEDGYTF.

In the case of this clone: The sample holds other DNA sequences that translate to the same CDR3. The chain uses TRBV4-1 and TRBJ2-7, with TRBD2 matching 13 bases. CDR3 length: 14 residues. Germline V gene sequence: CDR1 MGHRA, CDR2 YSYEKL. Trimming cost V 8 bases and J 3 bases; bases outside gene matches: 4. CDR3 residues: CASSRLAGGYEQYF. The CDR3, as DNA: TGCGCCAGCTCTCGACTAGCGGGAGGCTACGAGCAGTACTTC.

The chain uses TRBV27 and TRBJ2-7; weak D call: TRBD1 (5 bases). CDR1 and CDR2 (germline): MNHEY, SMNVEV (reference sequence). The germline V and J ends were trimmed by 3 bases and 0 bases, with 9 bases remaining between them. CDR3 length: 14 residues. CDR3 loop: CASSFDRFSYEQYF. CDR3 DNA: TGTGCCAGCAGTTTTGACAGATTCTCCTACGAGCAGTACTTC.

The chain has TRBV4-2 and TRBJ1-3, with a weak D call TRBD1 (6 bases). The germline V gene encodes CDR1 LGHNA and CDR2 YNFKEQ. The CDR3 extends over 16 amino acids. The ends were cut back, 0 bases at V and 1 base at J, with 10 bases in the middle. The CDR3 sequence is CASSQDLGGSGNTIYF. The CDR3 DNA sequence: TGTGCCAGCAGCCAAGATCTAGGGGGGTCTGGAAACACCATATATTTT.

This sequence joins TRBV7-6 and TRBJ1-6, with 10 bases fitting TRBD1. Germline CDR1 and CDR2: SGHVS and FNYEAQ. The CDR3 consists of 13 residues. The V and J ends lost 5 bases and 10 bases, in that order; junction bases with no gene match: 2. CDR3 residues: CASSKDRGSPLHF. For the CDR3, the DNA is TGTGCCAGCAGCAAGGACAGGGGGTCACCCCTCCACTTT.

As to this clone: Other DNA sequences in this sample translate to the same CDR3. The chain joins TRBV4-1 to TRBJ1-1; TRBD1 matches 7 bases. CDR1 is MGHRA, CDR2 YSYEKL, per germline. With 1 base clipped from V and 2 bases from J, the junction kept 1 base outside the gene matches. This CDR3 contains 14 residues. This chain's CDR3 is CASSQGQGNTEAFF. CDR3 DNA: TGCGCCAGCAGCCAAGGACAGGGAAACACTGAAGCTTTCTTT.

DNA for the CDR3: TGTGCCAGCAGCTCCGACGGGAGGGCGATGAACACCGGGGAGCTGTTTTTT. This gives the protein CASSSDGRAMNTGELFF. The chain recombines TRBV7-6 with TRBJ2-2; TRBD2 agrees at 8 bases. CDR3 length: 17 residues. With V trimmed by 4 bases and J by 1 base, 8 bases remained unmatched. Germline V CDR1 and CDR2: SGHVS, FNYEAQ.

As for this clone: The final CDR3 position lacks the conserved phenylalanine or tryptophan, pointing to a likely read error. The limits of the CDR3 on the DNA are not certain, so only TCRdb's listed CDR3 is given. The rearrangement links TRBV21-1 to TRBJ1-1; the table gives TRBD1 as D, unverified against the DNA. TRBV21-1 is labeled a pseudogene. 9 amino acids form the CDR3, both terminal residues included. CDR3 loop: CASSKARET.

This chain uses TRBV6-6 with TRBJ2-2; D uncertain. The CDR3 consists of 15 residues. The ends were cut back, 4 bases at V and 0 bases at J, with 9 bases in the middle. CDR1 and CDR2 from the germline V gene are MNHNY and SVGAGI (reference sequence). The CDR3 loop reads CASSWVGTNTGELFF. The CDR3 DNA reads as TGTGCCAGCAGTTGGGTGGGGACGAACACCGGGGAGCTGTTTTTT.

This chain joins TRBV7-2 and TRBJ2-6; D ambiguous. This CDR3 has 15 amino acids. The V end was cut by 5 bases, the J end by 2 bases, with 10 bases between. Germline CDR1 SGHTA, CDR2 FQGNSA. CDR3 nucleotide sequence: TGTGCCAGCAGCCCCCAGAACGCTGGGGCCAACGTCCTGACTTTC. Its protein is CASSPQNAGANVLTF.

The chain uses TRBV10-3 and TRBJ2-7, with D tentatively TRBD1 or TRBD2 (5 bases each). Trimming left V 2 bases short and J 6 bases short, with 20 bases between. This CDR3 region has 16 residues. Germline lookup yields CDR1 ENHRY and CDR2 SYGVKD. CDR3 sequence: CAISEPSRDLLGEQYF. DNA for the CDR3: TGTGCCATCAGTGAGCCATCCCGGGACCTCTTAGGCGAGCAGTACTTC.

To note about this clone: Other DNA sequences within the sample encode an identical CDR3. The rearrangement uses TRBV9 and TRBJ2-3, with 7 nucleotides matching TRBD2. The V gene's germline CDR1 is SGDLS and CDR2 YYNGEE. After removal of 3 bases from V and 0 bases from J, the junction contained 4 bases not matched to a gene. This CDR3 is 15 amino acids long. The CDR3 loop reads CASSASGSSTDTQYF. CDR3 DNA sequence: TGTGCCAGCAGCGCTAGCGGTTCTAGCACAGATACGCAGTATTTT. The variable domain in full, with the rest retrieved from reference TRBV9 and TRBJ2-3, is DSGVTQTPKHLITATGQRVTLRCSPRSGDLSVYWYQQSLDQGLQFLIQYYNGEERAKGNILERFSAQQFPDLHSELNLSSLELGDSALYFCASSASGSSTDTQYFGPGTRLTVL.

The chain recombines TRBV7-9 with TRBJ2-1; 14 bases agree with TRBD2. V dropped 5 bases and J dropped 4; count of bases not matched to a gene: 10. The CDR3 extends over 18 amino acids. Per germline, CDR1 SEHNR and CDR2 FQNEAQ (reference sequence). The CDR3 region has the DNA TGTGCCAGCAGCCCCGGGACTAGCGGGAGAGGCCCGTACAATGAGCAGTTCTTC. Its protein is CASSPGTSGRGPYNEQFF.

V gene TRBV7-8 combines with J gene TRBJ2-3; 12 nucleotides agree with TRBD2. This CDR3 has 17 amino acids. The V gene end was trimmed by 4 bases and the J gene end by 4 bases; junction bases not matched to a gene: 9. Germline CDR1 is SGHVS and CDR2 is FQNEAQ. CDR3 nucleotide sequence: TGTGCCAGCAGCTATCGACTAGCGGGAGTTGGGTCAGATACGCAGTATTTT. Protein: CASSYRLAGVGSDTQYF.

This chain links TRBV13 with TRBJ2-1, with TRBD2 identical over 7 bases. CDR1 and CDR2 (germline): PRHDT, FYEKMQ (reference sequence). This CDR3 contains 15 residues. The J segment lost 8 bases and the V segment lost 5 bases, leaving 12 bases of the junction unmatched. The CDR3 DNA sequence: TGTGCCAGCAGCCCCACGGGCGGGAGCTTCTATGAGCAGTTCTTC. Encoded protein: CASSPTGGSFYEQFF.

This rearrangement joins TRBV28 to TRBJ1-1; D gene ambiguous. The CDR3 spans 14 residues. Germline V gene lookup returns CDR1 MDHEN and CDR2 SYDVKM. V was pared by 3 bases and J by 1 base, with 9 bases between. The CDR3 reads CASSFERANTEAFF. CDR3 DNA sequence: TGTGCCAGCAGTTTTGAAAGGGCGAACACTGAAGCTTTCTTT.

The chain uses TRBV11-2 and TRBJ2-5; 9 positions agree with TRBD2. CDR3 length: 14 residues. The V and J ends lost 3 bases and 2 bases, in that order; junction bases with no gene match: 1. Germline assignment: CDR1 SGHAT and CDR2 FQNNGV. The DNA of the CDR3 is TGTGCCAGCAGCTTCGGACTAGCGCAAGAGACCCAGTACTTC. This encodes CASSFGLAQETQYF. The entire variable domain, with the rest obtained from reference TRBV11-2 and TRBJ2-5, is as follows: EAGVAQSPRYKIIEKRQSVAFWCNPISGHATLYWYQQILGQGPKLLIQFQNNGVVDDSQLPKDRFSAERLKGVDSTLKIQPAKLEDSAVYLCASSFGLAQETQYFGPGTRLLVL.